The 11 T cell receptor beta chains below were found in one sample sequenced in a study of blood T cell repertoires in COVID-19. Assay: immunoSEQ multiplex PCR; the TCRdb copy retains only in-frame clones and omits some. The profile covers about 210,000 clones, with about 88% appearing a single time and 4.5% to 5% taken by the ten largest. Sequencing used peripheral blood. Receptor source: a woman over 75 with acute or convalescent COVID-19.

The CDR3 protein is CASSYRLDRGRYEQYF. CDR3 sequence (DNA): TGTGCCAGCAGTTACCGCTTAGACAGGGGGCGCTACGAGCAGTACTTC. V is TRBV6-5 and J is TRBJ2-7; 10 bases match TRBD1. The germline CDR1 and CDR2 sequences are MNHEY and SVGAGI. The CDR3 totals 16 residues. J was trimmed by 3 bases and V by 2 bases; bases with no gene match: 7.

CDR3 residues: CASSPGGYSEKLFF. The DNA for the CDR3 is TGTGCCAGCAGCCCAGGGGGCTACAGTGAAAAACTGTTTTTT. The chain has TRBV7-9 and TRBJ1-4; TRBD1 aligns across 8 bases. The CDR3 length is 14 residues. CDR1 SEHNR and CDR2 FQNEAQ come from the germline V gene (reference sequence). V was clipped by 5 bases and J by 7 bases; unmatched bases: 6.

The V call is TRBV11-2, the J call TRBJ2-1; D uncertain. The CDR3 loop spans 15 amino acids. The V end was cut by 5 bases, the J end by 0 bases, with 11 bases between. Germline lookup yields CDR1 SGHAT and CDR2 FQNNGV. CDR3 DNA: TGTGCCAGCAGCCCGCCTAAGCCCTCCTACAATGAGCAGTTCTTC. It is translated as CASSPPKPSYNEQFF.

The rearrangement uses TRBV28 and TRBJ1-4; maybe TRBD1 (5 bases). Germline V gene lookup returns CDR1 MDHEN and CDR2 SYDVKM. V shed 9 bases and J shed 0 bases, with 23 bases lying between them. This CDR3 is 18 amino acids long. For the CDR3, the DNA is TGTGCCAGTGATTCTTCTCTGGACAAACCTTCAACTAATGAAAAACTGTTTTTT. Encoded protein: CASDSSLDKPSTNEKLFF.

J is TRBJ1-1 and V is TRBV14; 7 positions match TRBD1. CDR1 and CDR2 from the germline V gene are SGHDN and FVKESK. The V gene end was trimmed by 5 bases and the J gene end by 4 bases; junction bases not matched to a gene: 13. The CDR3 extends over 16 amino acids. The CDR3 sequence: CASSRYHRGGFTEAFF. The CDR3 region has the DNA TGTGCCAGCAGCAGATACCACAGGGGTGGTTTCACTGAAGCTTTCTTT.

The chain has TRBV5-4 and TRBJ2-5; 7 nucleotides agree with TRBD2. The germline CDR1 and CDR2 sequences are SGHNT and YYREEE (reference sequence). The CDR3 sequence is 13 residues long. With 2 bases clipped from V and 3 bases from J, the junction kept 1 base outside the gene matches. The CDR3: CASSFTSEETQYF. Written as DNA, the CDR3 is TGTGCCAGCAGCTTTACTAGCGAAGAGACCCAGTACTTC.

V gene TRBV27 combines with J gene TRBJ1-5; 7 bases align to TRBD1. Germline-derived CDR1 and CDR2 are MNHEY and SMNVEV (reference sequence). The CDR3 contains 17 residues. Germline trimming cut 5 bases from V and 4 bases from J; bases unmatched to any gene: 14. As DNA, the CDR3 is TGTGCCAGCAGTCCGAAAACCGGGACAGCCGATAATCAGCCCCAGCATTTT. Its translation is CASSPKTGTADNQPQHF.

In DNA form, the CDR3 reads TGTGCCAGCCATGCCGCACACCTTAACACAGATACGCAGTATTTT. Translation: CASHAAHLNTDTQYF. The gene calls are TRBV6-6 and TRBJ2-3; D remains unclear. Germline assignment: CDR1 MNHNY and CDR2 SVGAGI (reference sequence). Deletions cut 8 bases from V and 2 bases from J, with 17 bases between. CDR3 length: 15 residues.

The chain carries TRBV6-6 and TRBJ2-1; TRBD2 is a possible D gene (6 bases). Germline CDR1 is MNHNY and CDR2 is SVGAGI (reference sequence). This CDR3 spans 15 amino acids. With 6 bases removed from V and 8 bases from J, the gap between germline ends came to 20 bases. Written as DNA, the CDR3 is TGTGCCAGCAGCGCTCCTATCGGGAGATTTTATGAGCAGTTCTTC. This gives the protein CASSAPIGRFYEQFF.

The genes are TRBV4-1 and TRBJ1-1; D is unclear. The germline V gene has CDR1 MGHRA and CDR2 YSYEKL. CDR3 size: 18 residues. V lost 0 bases and J 2 bases, leaving 19 bases between the germline ends. The CDR3 DNA reads as TGCGCCAGCAGCCAAGATCTCAGGAGGCGGAATCTCAACACTGAAGCTTTCTTT. Translating it yields CASSQDLRRRNLNTEAFF.

The chain has TRBV4-1 and TRBJ2-3; 10 positions agree with TRBD2. J lost 0 bases, V lost 3 bases, and 9 bases had no gene match. The CDR3 is 18 residues long. Germline V gene data show CDR1 as MGHRA and CDR2 as YSYEKL. This CDR3 reads CASSQHLGLAVSTDTQYF. The DNA for the CDR3 is TGCGCCAGCAGCCAGCACCTAGGACTAGCGGTTAGCACAGATACGCAGTATTTT.